Listed below are T cell receptor beta chains from one sample, sequenced in a study of blood T cell repertoires in COVID-19. Profiled with immunoSEQ multiplex PCR; TCRdb holds only in-frame clones, not every one. Here the sample spans more than 80,000 clones, roughly 83% being singletons. The sample was peripheral blood. These receptors originate from a man in his fifties with active COVID-19. Both conserved end residues are part of each CDR3. The D gene is left open where the match is weak. Clone size appears in some rows only: once, few, many, or a class for an expanded clone.

j_gene,d_gene,abundance,v_gene,CDR3nt,CDR3aa
TRBJ2-5,NA,NA,TRBV19,TGTGCCAGTAGTCCTCAGGGGAGATCTGGAGAGACCCAGTACTTC,CASSPQGRSGETQYF
TRBJ1-1,TRBD1,NA,TRBV28,TGTGCCAGCAGCCCCGGGACAGCGGGCACTGAAGCTTTCTTT,CASSPGTAGTEAFF
TRBJ1-1,NA,NA,TRBV6-1,TGTGCCACCAATGAAAGGGGTGAGGCAATTTTCACTGAAGCTTTCTTT,CATNERGEAIFTEAFF
TRBJ2-1,NA,NA,TRBV5-4,TGTGCCAGCAGCTCTCCTAGCAGTAATGAGCAGTTCTTC,CASSSPSSNEQFF
TRBJ1-5,NA,NA,TRBV5-5,TGTGCCAGCAGCCCTGGACAGATCTTGGGGGGCAATCAGCCCCAGCATTTT,CASSPGQILGGNQPQHF
TRBJ1-4,NA,NA,TRBV9,TGTGCCAGCAGCGTAGGGGCAGGGGTTATGGGTGAAAAACTGTTTTTT,CASSVGAGVMGEKLFF
TRBJ2-3,TRBD2,NA,TRBV15,TGTGCCACCAGCGCAGTTGGACTAGCGGGGGGCAACACGCTCACAGATACGCAGTATTTT,CATSAVGLAGGNTLTDTQYF
TRBJ2-1,NA,NA,TRBV24-1,TGTGCCACCAGTGATTCGATCCCATCGGCGAACGACAGGGGAGGGAATGAGCAGTTCTTC,CATSDSIPSANDRGGNEQFF
TRBJ2-3,NA,NA,TRBV14,TGTGCCAGCAGCCAAGCAGGACAGACCACAGATACGCAGTATTTT,CASSQAGQTTDTQYF
TRBJ2-1,TRBD2,once,TRBV5-6,TGTGCCAGCAGCAATATCGGACTAGCGGGGATCAACGAGCAGTTCTTC,CASSNIGLAGINEQFF
TRBJ1-1,TRBD1,NA,TRBV6-6,TGTGCCAGCAGTTACGTCACAGGGGTAAACACTGAAGCTTTCTTT,CASSYVTGVNTEAFF
TRBJ1-3,NA,NA,TRBV19,TGTGCCAGTAGATCCAGGGCTTTGTCTGGAAACACCATATATTTT,CASRSRALSGNTIYF
TRBJ2-1,TRBD2,NA,TRBV4-2,TGTGCCAGCAGCCAACCTCTCTCTCAGCGGGAGAGGTCCTACAATGAGCAGTTCTTC,CASSQPLSQRERSYNEQFF
TRBJ2-7,NA,NA,TRBV7-9,TGTGCCAGCAGCTACGCCAGGGACGAGCAGTACTTC,CASSYARDEQYF
TRBJ2-7,TRBD1,few,TRBV6-5,TGTGCCAGCACCCTGGACAGGTCGACCTACGAGCAGTACTTC,CASTLDRSTYEQYF
TRBJ2-2,TRBD2,NA,TRBV28,TGTGCCAGCAGTGGTATAGCGGGGGAGAACACCGGGGAGCTGTTTTTT,CASSGIAGENTGELFF
TRBJ2-5,NA,once,TRBV19,TGTGCCAGTAGTAGCGGGGAGAAAGAGACCCAGTACTTC,CASSSGEKETQYF